These 2 T cell receptor beta chains came from one sample sequenced in a study of T cells of healthy individuals. TCRdb re-derived calls from the 5' RACE reads in MiXCR, one entry per CDR3 protein. The sample yields around 63,000 distinct CDR3 sequences, 16% seen once. Receptor source: a human donor in good health.

In this sample, this clonotype turned up a few times. The chain carries TRBV24-1 and TRBJ2-1, with 10 bases matching TRBD1. After removal of 3 bases from V and 9 bases from J, the junction contained 7 bases not matched to a gene. The CDR3 consists of 15 residues. Germline CDR1 KGHDR, CDR2 SFDVKD. Here the CDR3 reads CATSDPGQGIGEQFF. CDR3 nucleotides: TGTGCCACCAGTGATCCGGGACAGGGGATTGGTGAGCAGTTCTTC.

This clonotype has ten or more counts. The chain uses TRBV12-3 or TRBV12-4 and TRBJ1-3, with a weak D call TRBD1 (5 bases). CDR3 length: 15 residues. The V end lost 6 bases, the J end lost 4 bases, and 16 bases lay between the germline ends. In nucleotides, the CDR3 is TGTGCCAGCAGGGATACTCAGGGAGGCGGAAACACCATATATTTT. Protein: CASRDTQGGGNTIYF.